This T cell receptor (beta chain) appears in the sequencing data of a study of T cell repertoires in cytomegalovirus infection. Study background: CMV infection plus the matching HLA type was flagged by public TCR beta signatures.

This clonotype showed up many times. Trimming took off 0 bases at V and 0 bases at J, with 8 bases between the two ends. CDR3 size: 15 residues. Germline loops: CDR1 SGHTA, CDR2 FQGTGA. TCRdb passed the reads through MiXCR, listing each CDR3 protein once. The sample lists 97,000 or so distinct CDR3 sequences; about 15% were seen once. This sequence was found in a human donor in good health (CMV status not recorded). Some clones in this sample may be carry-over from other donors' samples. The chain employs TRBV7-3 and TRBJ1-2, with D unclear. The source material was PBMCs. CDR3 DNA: TGTGCCAGCAGCTTAACCCGAAACTCTAACTATGGCTACACCTTC. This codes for CASSLTRNSNYGYTF.